This T cell receptor beta chain was sequenced in a study of cytomegalovirus exposure and HLA in healthy donors. Study-level background: T cells numbering about 180 million yielded 117 million unique TCR beta sequences in an earlier analysis. The study placed over 65% of its 350 to 450 genotyped donors in the Caucasian-associated ancestry cluster. Study results and limitations: A cluster of highly shared sequence variants was likely a sequencing artifact.

Among the donors, all were healthy bone marrow donors. A remark on this clone: The antigen is undetermined.

Germline V gene lookup returns CDR1 SNHLY and CDR2 FYNNEI. V lost 8 bases and J 2 bases, leaving 10 bases between the germline ends. This CDR3 has 13 residues. The PCR had 60 Vbeta and 13 Jbeta primers. TCRdb's table, derived via immunoSEQ multiplex PCR, lists solely in-frame clones and lacks some. The sample table includes 150,000 or so clones. This TCR derives from a woman in her fifties or sixties in good health and CMV-seronegative. The rearrangement links TRBV2 to TRBJ1-5; D may be TRBD1 (6 bases). The sample comprised PBMCs. The CDR3 loop reads CASGGRRNQPQHF. CDR3 in DNA: TGTGCCAGCGGGGGCCGTCGCAATCAGCCCCAGCATTTT.